Reported below is one T cell receptor (beta chain). CDR3 length: 14 amino acids. Trimming removed 6 bases at V and 10 bases at J, with 16 bases between. Per the germline V gene, CDR1 is MNHEY and CDR2 is SMNVEV (reference sequence). These data originate in a study of blood T cell repertoires in COVID-19. At the level of the study: T cells, B-cell-depleted T cells, or PBMCs supplied cDNA or gDNA.

The assay was immunoSEQ multiplex PCR, and TCRdb's table has in-frame clones only and misses some. The sample holds some 270,000 clones, about 83% seen once. The clonotype was recovered from a woman in her forties who had recovered from COVID-19. The V and J genes are TRBV27 and TRBJ1-6; D possibly corresponds to TRBD1 (6 bases). The source material was peripheral blood. CDR3 amino acids: CASSRQVAGSPLHF. The CDR3 DNA sequence: TGTGCCAGCAGCCGACAGGTTGCAGGGTCACCCCTCCACTTT.